Below are 30 T cell receptor beta chains sequenced from a single sample in a study of blood T cells in healthy people across ages. A second PCR of roughly 7 to 11 cycles used a sample-barcoded 5' primer and a J-beta primer mix. TCRdb used MiXCR to reprocess the 5' RACE reads, holding one entry per CDR3 protein. The repertoire includes 700,000 to 950,000 distinct CDR3 sequences, roughly 50% of them detected once, and 22% sits in the top ten. Sequencing was performed on blood. These receptors were collected from a man in his thirties or forties in good health.

This clonotype has a count of ten or more. The chain employs TRBV15 and TRBJ2-3; D may correspond to TRBD1 or TRBD2 (5 bases each). V was shortened by 4 bases and J by 6 bases, with 14 bases between the two germline ends. The CDR3 extends over 14 amino acids. CDR1 is LNHNV and CDR2 is YYDKDF in the germline V gene (reference sequence). The CDR3 bases are TGTGCCACCAGCACTAGGCAGGGAGCGGATACGCAGTATTTT. This codes for CATSTRQGADTQYF.

The CDR3 is CASRLGTGSNEQFF. The DNA of the CDR3 is TGCGCCAGCAGACTAGGGACAGGTAGCAATGAGCAGTTCTTC. The rearrangement joins TRBV5-1 to TRBJ2-1, with 8 bases matching TRBD1. The V segment lost 5 bases and the J segment 6 bases; nucleotides outside the gene matches: 7. CDR1 SGHRS and CDR2 YFSETQ come from the germline V gene. The CDR3 length is 14 residues.

This chain uses TRBV28 with TRBJ1-1; possibly TRBD1 for D (5 bases). V dropped 4 bases and J dropped 1 base, with 13 bases sitting between them. Germline CDR1 and CDR2: MDHEN and SYDVKM. CDR3 length: 15 amino acids. CDR3 DNA sequence: TGTGCCAGCAGTTCCCCCGGGGACCAGAACACTGAAGCTTTCTTT. It yields the protein CASSSPGDQNTEAFF.

The chain recombines TRBV7-2 with TRBJ2-1; 10 bases map to TRBD2. Germline CDR1 reads SGHTA; CDR2 reads FQGNSA. With V trimmed by 5 bases and J by 2 bases, 12 bases remained unmatched. There are 18 residues in the CDR3. The CDR3 coding sequence is TGTGCCAGCAGCCTCCGGACTAGCGGCGGCCCGGCCTACAATGAGCAGTTCTTC. Translation: CASSLRTSGGPAYNEQFF.

The genes are TRBV12-3 or TRBV12-4 and TRBJ2-1; 8 bases map to TRBD2. After removal of 6 bases from V and 8 bases from J, the junction contained 12 bases not matched to a gene. The CDR3 extends over 15 amino acids. The CDR3 loop is CASRNLGGASYEQFF. CDR3 in DNA: TGTGCCAGCAGAAACCTCGGGGGGGCTAGCTATGAGCAGTTCTTC.

The rearrangement links TRBV11-2 to TRBJ2-5; tentatively, D is TRBD1 (6 bases). In germline, CDR1 is SGHAT, CDR2 FQNNGV. The CDR3 sequence is 17 residues long. Trimming cost V 4 bases and J 3 bases, with 21 bases left between them. The CDR3 sequence is CASSSGVSGYREETQYF. In nucleotides, the CDR3 is TGTGCCAGCAGCTCAGGGGTTAGTGGATACAGAGAAGAGACCCAGTACTTC.

This clonotype was seen only a few times. This sequence joins TRBV7-2 and TRBJ2-5, with TRBD2 identical over 7 bases. TRBJ2-7 explains the end of the DNA better; the J call may be wrong. The CDR3 covers 14 residues. Germline CDR1 and CDR2: SGHTA and FQGNSA. In nucleotides, the CDR3 is TGTGCCAGCAGCCGTGGCCTAGCGGAAGGCGAGCAGTACTTC. This gives the protein CASSRGLAEGEQYF.

The V and J genes are TRBV2 and TRBJ2-1; the match to TRBD2 covers 14 bases. The CDR3 has 15 residues. V lost 7 bases and J lost 10; bases outside the gene matches: 9. Germline CDR1 is SNHLY and CDR2 is FYNNEI. The CDR3 coding sequence is TGTGCCAGCACCACGGGAGGACTAGCGGGAGGAGAGCAGTTCTTC. It codes for CASTTGGLAGGEQFF.

The chain combines TRBV20-1 with TRBJ2-7; D may be TRBD2 (5 bases). The DNA matches TRBJ2-3 better at its end, which makes the J call doubtful. CDR1 and CDR2 from the germline V gene are DFQATT and SNEGSKA (reference sequence). This CDR3 spans 14 amino acids. The chain's CDR3 is CSAPPSGSSYEQYF. As DNA, the CDR3 is TGCAGTGCTCCCCCGAGCGGTAGCTCCTACGAGCAGTATTTT.

This clonotype was detected only a few times. The V call is TRBV5-1, the J call TRBJ2-2; D perhaps matches TRBD2 (6 bases). The length of the CDR3 is 15 residues. The germline V and J ends were trimmed by 4 bases and 2 bases, with 12 bases remaining between them. Germline CDR1 reads SGHRS; CDR2 reads YFSETQ. This CDR3 is CASSISGTNTGELFF. CDR3 in DNA: TGCGCCAGCAGCATATCAGGGACTAACACCGGGGAGCTGTTTTTT.

V usage is TRBV10-3 and J usage is TRBJ2-1; tentative D call: TRBD1 (6 bases). CDR3 length: 13 residues. The germline V gene has CDR1 ENHRY and CDR2 SYGVKD. V dropped 6 bases and J dropped 9 bases, with 15 bases sitting between them. The CDR3 loop reads CAIRAGVLREQFF. The DNA for the CDR3 is TGTGCCATCAGGGCAGGGGTTTTACGTGAGCAGTTCTTC.

The sample holds a few counts of this clonotype. DNA of the CDR3: TGCAGTGCTAGAATGGGGGCCGAGCAGTACTTC. This translates into CSARMGAEQYF. The chain recombines TRBV20-1 with TRBJ2-4, with D possibly TRBD1 on 6 matching bases. The last part of the DNA fits TRBJ2-7 better; the J call may be wrong. Per the germline V gene, CDR1 is DFQATT and CDR2 is SNEGSKA (reference sequence). The CDR3 covers 11 residues.

V gene TRBV27 combines with J gene TRBJ1-5, with D hard to call. In germline, CDR1 is MNHEY, CDR2 SMNVEV (reference sequence). This CDR3 is 14 amino acids long. Trimming left V 5 bases short and J 2 bases short, with 10 bases between. CDR3 in amino acids: CASSPTGRNQPQHF. The CDR3 nucleotides are TGTGCCAGCAGTCCTACGGGCCGCAATCAGCCCCAGCATTTT.

This clonotype was detected only a few times. The CDR3 bases are TGTGCCAGCAGCGTAGAAAAGGAGCAGTACTTC. Amino acids: CASSVEKEQYF. V and J are TRBV9 and TRBJ2-7; no firm D call. Between the trimmed V and J ends, which lost 0 bases and 7 bases, there was a span of 5 bases. Germline values: CDR1 SGDLS, CDR2 YYNGEE. The CDR3 contains 11 residues.

This clonotype came up a few times. The chain links TRBV4-3 to TRBJ1-4, with 7 bases that match TRBD1. In germline, CDR1 is LGHNA, CDR2 YSLEER. After removal of 0 bases from V and 8 bases from J, the junction contained 9 bases not matched to a gene. The CDR3 is 16 amino acids. The CDR3 reads CASSQDSTGVWEKLFF. The DNA for the CDR3 is TGCGCCAGCAGCCAAGATTCAACAGGGGTTTGGGAAAAACTGTTTTTT.

The chain is built from TRBV7-2 and TRBJ2-1; 11 bases match TRBD2. Trimming at V came to 5 bases and at J to 13 bases, leaving 10 bases not matched to a gene. Germline V gives CDR1 SGHTA, CDR2 FQGNSA. This CDR3 is built from 14 residues. DNA for the CDR3: TGTGCCAGCAGCCCCCGACTAGCGGGGAGTTCTCAGTTCTTC. Its protein product is CASSPRLAGSSQFF.

This clonotype has only a few counts. This sequence joins TRBV3-1 and TRBJ2-7, with 7 bases fitting TRBD2. V was pared by 3 bases and J by 10 bases, with 18 bases of the junction left unmatched. The CDR3 length is 16 residues. Germline values: CDR1 LGHDT, CDR2 YNNKEL (reference sequence). DNA for the CDR3: TGTGCCAGCAGCCACGGGGAGGGGCGGCTCGTCGCAACCCAGTACTTC. Translating it yields CASSHGEGRLVATQYF.

This clonotype has only one observation. The chain recombines TRBV20-1 with TRBJ2-5, with a weak D call TRBD1 (5 bases). V was pared by 5 bases and J by 4 bases, with 14 bases between. This CDR3 is 13 amino acids long. Germline values: CDR1 DFQATT, CDR2 SNEGSKA (reference sequence). Here the CDR3 reads CSAENSRGETQYF. The CDR3, as DNA: TGCAGTGCTGAGAATTCTAGGGGAGAGACCCAGTACTTC.

This clonotype was counted a few times. The chain uses TRBV10-2 and TRBJ2-7; 10 bases match TRBD1. CDR3 length: 14 amino acids. Germline CDR1 WSHSY, CDR2 SAAADI. The J segment lost 2 bases and the V segment lost 6 bases, leaving 4 bases of the junction unmatched. The CDR3 DNA is TGCGCCAGCAGGCCCGGGACAGGGGCCTACGAGCAGTACTTC. Translated: CASRPGTGAYEQYF.

The V call is TRBV7-9, the J call TRBJ2-2, with 10 positions matching TRBD2. Germline V lookup: CDR1 SEHNR, CDR2 FQNEAQ (reference sequence). J gave up 1 base and V 4 bases, and 12 bases lay outside the gene matches. The CDR3 contains 19 residues. The CDR3 sequence: CASSSPRTSGTMNTGELFF. The CDR3 DNA follows: TGTGCCAGCAGCTCTCCTAGGACTAGCGGAACCATGAACACCGGGGAGCTGTTTTTT.

The rearrangement joins TRBV20-1 to TRBJ2-7; either TRBD1 or TRBD2 may fit D (7 bases each). V was cut by 6 bases and J by 4 bases, with 19 bases left in between. The CDR3 has 14 amino acids. In germline, CDR1 is DFQATT, CDR2 SNEGSKA (reference sequence). The CDR3, as DNA: TGCAGTGCAGCCCGGGGGGACAGTAAATACGAGCAGTACTTC. Translation gives CSAARGDSKYEQYF.

The chain has TRBV2 and TRBJ1-1, with D perhaps matching TRBD1 (6 bases). V lost 6 bases and J lost 4, with 15 bases in between. Germline V CDR1 and CDR2: SNHLY, FYNNEI. The CDR3 sequence is 14 residues long. CDR3 in amino acids: CASSVDSLGTEAFF. CDR3 nucleotides: TGTGCCAGCAGCGTGGACAGTTTGGGCACTGAAGCTTTCTTT.

There are a few counts of this clonotype. The chain employs TRBV6-1 and TRBJ1-2, with 7 bases that match TRBD1. Germline CDR1 reads MNHNS; CDR2 reads SASEGT. The CDR3 spans 16 residues. V was pared by 7 bases and J by 0 bases, with 11 bases of the junction left unmatched. CDR3 amino acids: CASTADRDLPNYGYTF. CDR3 in DNA: TGTGCCAGCACCGCCGACAGGGATTTACCTAACTATGGCTACACCTTC.

The CDR3, as DNA: TGCGCCAGCAGCTTGTTTTCGGGAGCCAGGCGGGGTGAGCAGTTCTTC. Translated, it gives CASSLFSGARRGEQFF. The rearrangement joins TRBV5-1 to TRBJ2-1; D is possibly TRBD2 (6 bases). This CDR3 has 16 amino acids. CDR1 and CDR2 (germline): SGHRS, YFSETQ. Deletions cut 1 base from V and 9 bases from J, with 20 bases between.

The chain combines TRBV29-1 with TRBJ2-5; TRBD2 matches at 7 bases. The J call is uncertain, as TRBJ2-7 better fits the DNA end. The CDR3 loop spans 12 amino acids. The germline CDR1 and CDR2 sequences are SQVTM and ANQGSEA. The CDR3, as DNA: TGCAGCGTTGGCCTAGCGGAATACGAGCAGTACTTC. Translating gives CSVGLAEYEQYF.

There are many counts of this clonotype. The rearrangement uses TRBV7-2 and TRBJ1-1; the D gene is possibly TRBD1 (5 bases). The CDR3 is made up of 14 amino acids. Trimming took 0 bases from V and 1 from J, leaving 6 bases between them. Per germline, CDR1 SGHTA and CDR2 FQGNSA. The CDR3 DNA follows: TGTGCCAGCAGCTTAGCGGGACCGAACACTGAAGCTTTCTTT. Protein sequence: CASSLAGPNTEAFF.

CDR3 in amino acids: CSAARTANTEAFF. CDR3 bases: TGCAGTGCGGCCCGGACCGCGAACACTGAAGCTTTCTTT. V and J are TRBV20-1 and TRBJ1-1; D unclear. Germline CDR1 and CDR2: DFQATT and SNEGSKA (reference sequence). Between the trimmed V and J ends, which lost 6 bases and 1 base, there was a span of 12 bases. The CDR3 has 13 residues.

The genes are TRBV9 and TRBJ2-3, with TRBD2 matching over 9 bases. Germline V lookup: CDR1 SGDLS, CDR2 YYNGEE. V was pared by 0 bases and J by 6 bases, with 5 bases of the junction left unmatched. CDR3 length equals 15 residues. DNA of the CDR3: TGTGCCAGCAGCGTAGGTGGGACTAGCAGGGATACGCAGTATTTT. Its translation is CASSVGGTSRDTQYF.

This clonotype has a single count. The chain couples TRBV4-3 to TRBJ2-3, with TRBD2 as a possible D gene (5 bases). This CDR3 is built from 15 residues. V was trimmed by 1 base and J by 4 bases, leaving 12 bases between them. Germline V lookup: CDR1 LGHNA, CDR2 YSLEER. Here the CDR3 DNA reads TGCGCCAGCAGCCAAGTGGTCAGCGGCTCAGATACGCAGTATTTT. It is translated as CASSQVVSGSDTQYF.

This chain links TRBV6-6 with TRBJ2-5; 7 bases match TRBD1. V shed 6 bases, J shed 11 bases, and the junction held 18 bases outside the gene matches. Germline loops: CDR1 MNHNY, CDR2 SVGAGI (reference sequence). The CDR3 loop spans 15 amino acids. CDR3 residues: CASRNPGQRNNEQYF. The CDR3, as DNA: TGTGCCAGCAGAAATCCGGGACAGAGGAACAATGAGCAGTACTTC.